This record concerns one TCR beta chain sequence. Data came from immunoSEQ multiplex PCR; TCRdb stores just in-frame clones and leaves some out. The table has 110,000 or so clones, around 90% seen once. The sample is drawn from a study of glioma-infiltrating T cells after dendritic cell vaccination. About the research overall: Dendritic cells derived from monocytes and pulsed with autologous tumor lysate formed the vaccine.

Time point noted: after dendritic cell vaccination, including at tumor progression/relapse. The CDR3 spans 15 residues. Germline V CDR1 and CDR2: SQVTM, ANQGSEA. V was shortened by 6 bases and J by 5 bases, with 22 bases between the two germline ends. The TCR originated in a human donor with glioblastoma. The sequencing used blood, collected after dendritic cell vaccination. V is TRBV29-1 and J is TRBJ1-1, with a possible D match to TRBD1 (6 bases). The CDR3 reads CSVLAGVGMDTEAFF. The CDR3 DNA follows: TGCAGCGTACTGGCAGGGGTGGGGATGGATACTGAAGCTTTCTTT.